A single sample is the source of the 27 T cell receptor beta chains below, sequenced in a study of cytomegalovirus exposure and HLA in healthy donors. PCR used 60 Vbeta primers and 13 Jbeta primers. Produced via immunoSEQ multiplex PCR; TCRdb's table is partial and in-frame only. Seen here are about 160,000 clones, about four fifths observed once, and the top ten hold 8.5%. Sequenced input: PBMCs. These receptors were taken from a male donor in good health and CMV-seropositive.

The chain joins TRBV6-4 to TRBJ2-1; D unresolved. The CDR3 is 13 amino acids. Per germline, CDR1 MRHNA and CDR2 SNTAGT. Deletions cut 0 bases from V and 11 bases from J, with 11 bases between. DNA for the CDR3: TGTGCCAGCAGTGACTCGGGTGGGCAGAAGCAGTTCTTC. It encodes CASSDSGGQKQFF.

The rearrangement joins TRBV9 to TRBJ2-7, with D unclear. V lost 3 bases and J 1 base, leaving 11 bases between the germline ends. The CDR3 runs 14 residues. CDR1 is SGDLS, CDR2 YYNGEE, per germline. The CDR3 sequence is CASSAQAQSYEQYF. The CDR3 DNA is TGTGCCAGCAGCGCACAAGCGCAGTCCTACGAGCAGTACTTC.

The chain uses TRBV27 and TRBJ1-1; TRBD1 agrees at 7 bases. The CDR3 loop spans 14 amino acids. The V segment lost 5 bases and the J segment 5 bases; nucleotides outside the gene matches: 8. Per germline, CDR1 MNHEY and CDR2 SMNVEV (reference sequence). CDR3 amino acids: CASSPRQGSTEAFF. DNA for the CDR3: TGTGCCAGCAGTCCGAGACAGGGTAGTACTGAAGCTTTCTTT.

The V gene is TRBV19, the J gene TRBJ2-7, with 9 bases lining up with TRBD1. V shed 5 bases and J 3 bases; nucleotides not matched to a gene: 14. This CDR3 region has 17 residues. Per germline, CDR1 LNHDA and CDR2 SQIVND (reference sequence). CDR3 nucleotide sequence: TGTGCCAGTAGTTCCCAATCCGGGACAGGGACCATCTACGAGCAGTACTTC. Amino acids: CASSSQSGTGTIYEQYF. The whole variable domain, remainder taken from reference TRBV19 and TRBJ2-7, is DGGITQSPKYLFRKEGQNVTLSCEQNLNHDAMYWYRQDPGQGLRLIYYSQIVNDFQKGDIAEGYSVSREKKESFPLTVTSAQKNPTAFYLCASSSQSGTGTIYEQYFGPGTRLTVT.

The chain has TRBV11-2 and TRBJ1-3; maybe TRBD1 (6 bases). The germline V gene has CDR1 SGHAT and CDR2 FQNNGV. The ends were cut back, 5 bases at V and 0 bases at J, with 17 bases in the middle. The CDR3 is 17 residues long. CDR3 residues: CASSLAPRGSSGNTIYF. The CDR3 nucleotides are TGTGCCAGCAGCCTAGCCCCCAGGGGAAGCTCTGGAAACACCATATATTTT.

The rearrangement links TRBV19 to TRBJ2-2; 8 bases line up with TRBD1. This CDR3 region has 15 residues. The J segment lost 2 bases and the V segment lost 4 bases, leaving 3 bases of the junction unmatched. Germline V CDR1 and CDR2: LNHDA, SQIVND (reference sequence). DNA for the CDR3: TGTGCCAGTAGTAGGCAGGGGGCAAACACCGGGGAGCTGTTTTTT. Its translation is CASSRQGANTGELFF. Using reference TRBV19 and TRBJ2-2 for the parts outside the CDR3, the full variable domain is DGGITQSPKYLFRKEGQNVTLSCEQNLNHDAMYWYRQDPGQGLRLIYYSQIVNDFQKGDIAEGYSVSREKKESFPLTVTSAQKNPTAFYLCASSRQGANTGELFFGEGSRLTVL.

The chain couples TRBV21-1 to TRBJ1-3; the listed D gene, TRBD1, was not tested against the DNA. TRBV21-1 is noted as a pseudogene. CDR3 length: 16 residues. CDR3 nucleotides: TGTGCCAGCAGCAGGGGCGGACAGTTCTCTGGAAACACCATATATTTT. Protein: CASSRGGQFSGNTIYF.

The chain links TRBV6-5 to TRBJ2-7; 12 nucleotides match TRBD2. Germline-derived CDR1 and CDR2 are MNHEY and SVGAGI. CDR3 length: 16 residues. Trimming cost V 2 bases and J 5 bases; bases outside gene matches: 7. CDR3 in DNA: TGTGCCAGCAGTTACCGGAGACTAGCGGGAGTAAACGAGCAGTACTTC. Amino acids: CASSYRRLAGVNEQYF.

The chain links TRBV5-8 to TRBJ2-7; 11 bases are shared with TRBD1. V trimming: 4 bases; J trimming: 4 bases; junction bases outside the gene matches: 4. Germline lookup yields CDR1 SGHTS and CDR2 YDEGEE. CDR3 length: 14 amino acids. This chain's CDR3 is CASSGTGGLYEQYF. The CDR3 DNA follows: TGTGCCAGCAGCGGGACAGGGGGACTATACGAGCAGTACTTC.

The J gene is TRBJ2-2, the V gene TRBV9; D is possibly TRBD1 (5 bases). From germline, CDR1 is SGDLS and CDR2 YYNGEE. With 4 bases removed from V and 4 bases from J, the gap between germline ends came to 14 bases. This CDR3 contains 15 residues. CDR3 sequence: CASSMQGGPTGELFF. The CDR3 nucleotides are TGTGCCAGCAGCATGCAGGGTGGGCCCACCGGGGAGCTGTTTTTT.

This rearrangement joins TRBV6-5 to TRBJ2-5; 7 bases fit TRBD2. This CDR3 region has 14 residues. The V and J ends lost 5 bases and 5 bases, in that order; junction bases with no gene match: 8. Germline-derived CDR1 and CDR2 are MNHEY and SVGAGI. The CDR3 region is CASSDWGGRETQYF. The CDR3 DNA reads TGTGCCAGCAGTGATTGGGGGGGTCGGGAGACCCAGTACTTC.

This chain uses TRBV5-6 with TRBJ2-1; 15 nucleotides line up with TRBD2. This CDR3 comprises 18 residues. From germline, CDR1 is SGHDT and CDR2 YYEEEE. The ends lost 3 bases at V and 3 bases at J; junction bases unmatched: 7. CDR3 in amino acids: CASSSGLAGGTFYNEQFF. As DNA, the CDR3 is TGTGCCAGCAGCTCGGGACTAGCGGGGGGAACCTTCTACAATGAGCAGTTCTTC.

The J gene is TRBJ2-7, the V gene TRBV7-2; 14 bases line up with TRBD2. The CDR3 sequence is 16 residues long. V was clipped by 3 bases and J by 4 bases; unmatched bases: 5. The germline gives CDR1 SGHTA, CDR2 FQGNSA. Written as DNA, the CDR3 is TGTGCCAGCAGCTTGGCGACTAGCGGGGGGGTTTACGAGCAGTACTTC. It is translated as CASSLATSGGVYEQYF.

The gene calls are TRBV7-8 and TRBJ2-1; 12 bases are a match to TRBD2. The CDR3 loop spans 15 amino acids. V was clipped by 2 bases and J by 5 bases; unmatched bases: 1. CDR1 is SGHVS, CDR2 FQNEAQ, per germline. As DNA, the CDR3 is TGTGCCAGCAGCTTACTAGCGGGGGGGAACAATGAGCAGTTCTTC. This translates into CASSLLAGGNNEQFF.

DNA of the CDR3: TGCGCCAGCAGCCAACCGACAGCCGGGAACACTGAAGCTTTCTTT. This translates into CASSQPTAGNTEAFF. The chain couples TRBV4-1 to TRBJ1-1; D is perhaps TRBD1 (5 bases). The V and J ends lost 2 bases and 1 base respectively, with 11 bases between them. The CDR3 totals 15 residues. The V gene's germline CDR1 is MGHRA and CDR2 YSYEKL.

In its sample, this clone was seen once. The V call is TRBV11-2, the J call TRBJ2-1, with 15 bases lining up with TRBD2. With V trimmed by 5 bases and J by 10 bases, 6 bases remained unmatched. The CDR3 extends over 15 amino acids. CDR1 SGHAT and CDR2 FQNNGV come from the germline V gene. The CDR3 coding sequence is TGTGCCAGCAGCGCGGGACTAGCGGGAGGATCAGAGCAGTTCTTC. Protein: CASSAGLAGGSEQFF.

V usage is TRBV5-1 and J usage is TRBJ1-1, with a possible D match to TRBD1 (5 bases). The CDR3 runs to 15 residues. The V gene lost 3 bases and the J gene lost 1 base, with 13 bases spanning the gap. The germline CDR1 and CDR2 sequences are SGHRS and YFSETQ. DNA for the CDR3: TGCGCCAGCAGCTCCCCAGGGAGGGGGAACACTGAAGCTTTCTTT. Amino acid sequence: CASSSPGRGNTEAFF.

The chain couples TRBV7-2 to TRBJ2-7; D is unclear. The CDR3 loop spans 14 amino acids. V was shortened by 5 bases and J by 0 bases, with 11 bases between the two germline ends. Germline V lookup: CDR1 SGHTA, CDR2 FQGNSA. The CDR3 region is CASSPGPVSYEQYF. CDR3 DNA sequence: TGTGCCAGCAGCCCCGGTCCGGTCTCCTACGAGCAGTACTTC. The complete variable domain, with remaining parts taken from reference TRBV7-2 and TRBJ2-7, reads GAGVSQSPSNKVTEKGKDVELRCDPISGHTALYWYRQSLGQGLEFLIYFQGNSAPDKSGLPSDRFSAERTGGSVSTLTIQRTQQEDSAVYLCASSPGPVSYEQYFGPGTRLTVT.

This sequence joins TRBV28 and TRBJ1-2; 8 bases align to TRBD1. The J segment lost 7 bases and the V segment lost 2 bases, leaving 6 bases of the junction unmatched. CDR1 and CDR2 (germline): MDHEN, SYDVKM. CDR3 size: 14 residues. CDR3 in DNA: TGTGCCAGCAGTTTAGGTTCCAGGGGGCTTGGCTACACCTTC. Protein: CASSLGSRGLGYTF.

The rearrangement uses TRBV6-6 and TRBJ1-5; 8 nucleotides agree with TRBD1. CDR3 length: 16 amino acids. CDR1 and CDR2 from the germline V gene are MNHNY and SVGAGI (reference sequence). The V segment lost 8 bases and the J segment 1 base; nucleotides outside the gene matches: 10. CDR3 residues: CASQQPSGGSNQPQHF. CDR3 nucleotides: TGTGCCAGCCAACAACCATCAGGGGGCAGCAATCAGCCCCAGCATTTT.

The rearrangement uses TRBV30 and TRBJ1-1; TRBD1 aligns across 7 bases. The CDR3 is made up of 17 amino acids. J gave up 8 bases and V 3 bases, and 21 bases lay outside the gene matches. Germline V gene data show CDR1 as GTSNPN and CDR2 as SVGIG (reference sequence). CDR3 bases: TGTGCCTGGAGGCCAGGGGGTACTGCTGGGACGTTCTCGGAAGCTTTCTTT. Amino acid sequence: CAWRPGGTAGTFSEAFF. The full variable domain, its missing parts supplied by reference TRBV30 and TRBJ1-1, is SQTIHQWPATLVQPVGSPLSLECTVEGTSNPNLYWYRQAAGRGLQLLFYSVGIGQISSEVPQNLSASRPQDRQFILSSKKLLLSDSGFYLCAWRPGGTAGTFSEAFFGQGTRLTVV.

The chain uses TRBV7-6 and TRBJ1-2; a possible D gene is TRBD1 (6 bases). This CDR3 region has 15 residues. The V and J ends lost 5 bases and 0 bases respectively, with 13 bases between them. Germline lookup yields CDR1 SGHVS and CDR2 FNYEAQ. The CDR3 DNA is TGTGCCAGCAGCCAAGGGACAAGCACTAACTATGGCTACACCTTC. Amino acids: CASSQGTSTNYGYTF. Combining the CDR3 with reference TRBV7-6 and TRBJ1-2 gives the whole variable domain GAGVSQSPRYKVTKRGQDVALRCDPISGHVSLYWYRQALGQGPEFLTYFNYEAQQDKSGLPNDRFSAERPEGSISTLTIQRTEQRDSAMYRCASSQGTSTNYGYTFGSGTRLTVV.

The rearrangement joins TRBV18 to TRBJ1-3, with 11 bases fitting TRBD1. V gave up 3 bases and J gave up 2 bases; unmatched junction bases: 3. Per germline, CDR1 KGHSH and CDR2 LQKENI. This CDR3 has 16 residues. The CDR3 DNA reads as TGTGCCAGCTCACCGACGGGACAGGGGGCTGGAAACACCATATATTTT. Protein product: CASSPTGQGAGNTIYF.

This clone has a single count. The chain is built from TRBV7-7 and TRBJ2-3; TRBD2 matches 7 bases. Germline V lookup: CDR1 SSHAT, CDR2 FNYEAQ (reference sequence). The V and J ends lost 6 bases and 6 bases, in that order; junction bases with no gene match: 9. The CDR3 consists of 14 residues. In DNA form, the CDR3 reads TGTGCCAGCAGTGTGGGGCGGGGGAGTGATACGCAGTATTTT. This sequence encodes CASSVGRGSDTQYF.

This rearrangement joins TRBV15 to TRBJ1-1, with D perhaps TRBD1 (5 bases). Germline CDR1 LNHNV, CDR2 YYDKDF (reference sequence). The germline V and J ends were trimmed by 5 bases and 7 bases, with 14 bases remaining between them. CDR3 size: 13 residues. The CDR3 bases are TGTGCCACCAGCCACGTTCGGGGGGGTGAAGCTTTCTTT. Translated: CATSHVRGGEAFF. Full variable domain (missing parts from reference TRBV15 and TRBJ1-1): DAMVIQNPRYQVTQFGKPVTLSCSQTLNHNVMYWYQQKSSQAPKLLFHYYDKDFNNEADTPDNFQSRRPNTSFCFLDIRSPGLGDTAMYLCATSHVRGGEAFFGQGTRLTVV.

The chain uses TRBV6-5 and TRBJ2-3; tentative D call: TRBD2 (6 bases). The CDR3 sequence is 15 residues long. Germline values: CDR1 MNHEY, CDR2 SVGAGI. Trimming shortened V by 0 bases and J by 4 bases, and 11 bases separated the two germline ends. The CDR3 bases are TGTGCCAGCAGTTACTCGTTGGGGGGAGCAGATACGCAGTATTTT. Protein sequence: CASSYSLGGADTQYF.

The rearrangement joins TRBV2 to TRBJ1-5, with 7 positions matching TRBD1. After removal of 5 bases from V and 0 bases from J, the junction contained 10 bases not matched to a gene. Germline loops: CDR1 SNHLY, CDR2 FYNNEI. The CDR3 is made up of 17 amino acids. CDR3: CASSYGTASYSNQPQHF. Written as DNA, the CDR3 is TGTGCCAGCAGTTACGGGACAGCATCTTATAGCAATCAGCCCCAGCATTTT.